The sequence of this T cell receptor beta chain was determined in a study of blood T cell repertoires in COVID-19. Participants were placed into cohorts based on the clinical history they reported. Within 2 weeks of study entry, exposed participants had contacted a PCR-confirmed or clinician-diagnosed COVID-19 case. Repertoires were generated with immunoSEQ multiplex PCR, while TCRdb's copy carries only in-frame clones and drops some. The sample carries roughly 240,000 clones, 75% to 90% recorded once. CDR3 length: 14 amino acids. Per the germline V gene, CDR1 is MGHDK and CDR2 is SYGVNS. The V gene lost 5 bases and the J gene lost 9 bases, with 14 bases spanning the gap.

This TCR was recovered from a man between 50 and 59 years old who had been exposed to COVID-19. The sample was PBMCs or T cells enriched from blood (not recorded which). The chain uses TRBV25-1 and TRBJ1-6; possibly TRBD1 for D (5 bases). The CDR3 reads CASSRDREGSPLHF. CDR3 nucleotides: TGTGCCAGCAGTCGGGACCGGGAGGGTTCACCCCTCCACTTT.